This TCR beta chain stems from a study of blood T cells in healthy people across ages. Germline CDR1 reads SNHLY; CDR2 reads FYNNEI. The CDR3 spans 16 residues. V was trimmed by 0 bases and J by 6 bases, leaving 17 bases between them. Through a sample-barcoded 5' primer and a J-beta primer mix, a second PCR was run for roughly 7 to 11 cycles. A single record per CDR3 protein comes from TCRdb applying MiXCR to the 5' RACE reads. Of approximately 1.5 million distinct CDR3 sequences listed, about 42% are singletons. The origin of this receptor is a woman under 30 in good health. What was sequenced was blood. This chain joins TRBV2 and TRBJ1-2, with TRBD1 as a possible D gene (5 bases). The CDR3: CASSEAMGQDINGYTF. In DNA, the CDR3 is TGTGCCAGCAGTGAAGCCATGGGGCAAGATATCAATGGCTACACCTTC.